Presented here are 27 T cell receptor beta chains from one specimen sequenced in a study of CD8 T cells in ankylosing spondylitis. General study findings and limits: In ankylosing spondylitis blood, a motif of seven to nine highly homologous TCR beta variants appeared characteristic.

These receptors lack a known antigen. TCRdb redid the calling of the 5' RACE reads with MiXCR, one entry per CDR3 protein. The table records about 460,000 distinct CDR3 sequences, under 5.5% of them present only once. Sequencing was performed on blood, either unsorted or a sorted T cell fraction (not recorded which). These receptors all come from a male donor with ankylosing spondylitis.

This clonotype came up many times. The chain joins TRBV28 to TRBJ2-5; 8 bases line up with TRBD2. The germline CDR1 and CDR2 sequences are MDHEN and SYDVKM. The CDR3 is 16 amino acids. V lost 3 bases, J lost 4 bases, and 10 bases stayed unmatched. CDR3 residues: CASSFLGGRRAETQYF. In DNA form, the CDR3 reads TGTGCCAGCAGTTTTCTAGGCGGGAGGCGAGCAGAGACCCAGTACTTC. Using reference TRBV28 and TRBJ2-5 for the parts outside the CDR3, the full variable domain is DVKVTQSSRYLVKRTGEKVFLECVQDMDHENMFWYRQDPGLGLRLIYFSYDVKMKEKGDIPEGYSVSREKKERFSLILESASTNQTSMYLCASSFLGGRRAETQYFGPGTRLLVL.

This clonotype was observed at least ten times. This rearrangement joins TRBV20-1 to TRBJ2-4; D is perhaps TRBD1 (7 bases). Germline V CDR1 and CDR2: DFQATT, SNEGSKA (reference sequence). The V end lost 8 bases, the J end lost 1 base, and 15 bases lay between the germline ends. The length of the CDR3 is 14 residues. CDR3 sequence: CSTLQGRAKNIQYF. CDR3 DNA: TGCAGTACCCTACAGGGGAGGGCCAAAAACATTCAGTACTTC.

This clonotype was seen many times. The chain joins TRBV12-3 or TRBV12-4 to TRBJ1-2; a weak D match, TRBD1 (5 bases). This CDR3 spans 12 amino acids. V lost 4 bases, J lost 14 bases, and 17 bases lay in between. The CDR3 region has the DNA TGTGCCAGCAGTTCACCCGGACCGGGGACGACCTTC. This gives the protein CASSSPGPGTTF.

Ten or more counts support this clonotype. CDR3 DNA sequence: TGTGCCAGCAGCTTAGTTAGGCAGGGGGCTAACTATGGCTACACCTTC. It codes for CASSLVRQGANYGYTF. V usage is TRBV7-8 and J usage is TRBJ1-2; the match to TRBD1 covers 7 bases. Germline CDR1 SGHVS, CDR2 FQNEAQ. The CDR3 spans 16 residues. With V trimmed by 1 base and J by 0 bases, 5 bases remained unmatched.

This clonotype came up many times. The chain recombines TRBV29-1 with TRBJ2-7, with D unresolved. Trimming removed 3 bases from V and 3 bases from J, with 12 bases in between. Per the germline V gene, CDR1 is SQVTM and CDR2 is ANQGSEA. The CDR3 runs to 13 residues. The CDR3 nucleotides are TGCAGCGTTGAGCCAGAAGCCGGCTACGAGCAGTACTTC. It encodes CSVEPEAGYEQYF.

This clonotype was seen repeatedly, ten times or more. The rearrangement joins TRBV5-1 to TRBJ2-3, with D perhaps matching TRBD1 (6 bases). The CDR3 has 13 amino acids. Germline values: CDR1 SGHRS, CDR2 YFSETQ. V was trimmed by 3 bases and J by 5 bases, leaving 10 bases between them. CDR3 nucleotides: TGCGCCAGCAGCTCCCAGGGGCAAGATACGCAGTATTTT. This translates into CASSSQGQDTQYF.

V gene TRBV19 combines with J gene TRBJ1-5, with 8 bases fitting TRBD1. J was trimmed by 7 bases and V by 7 bases; bases with no gene match: 12. The CDR3 loop spans 15 amino acids. Germline CDR1 LNHDA, CDR2 SQIVND (reference sequence). The CDR3 bases are TGTGCCAGTACCCACTTTGGGACAGGAGCCCAGCCCCAGCATTTT. It codes for CASTHFGTGAQPQHF.

This clonotype was seen many times. The chain recombines TRBV11-2 with TRBJ1-6, with D perhaps TRBD1 (5 bases). Germline V gene sequence: CDR1 SGHAT, CDR2 FQNNGV. The CDR3 runs to 19 residues. With 3 bases removed from V and 1 base from J, the gap between germline ends came to 19 bases. DNA for the CDR3: TGTGCCAGCAGCTTCCGGGGACCGGGCCTGGGGTCCTATAATTCACCCCTCCACTTT. It codes for CASSFRGPGLGSYNSPLHF.

The CDR3 reads CAMSHGLAVSYNEQFF. The CDR3 nucleotides read TGTGCCATGAGCCATGGACTAGCAGTCTCCTACAATGAGCAGTTCTTC. This chain links TRBV28 with TRBJ2-1, with 8 bases aligning to TRBD2. The V gene's germline CDR1 is MDHEN and CDR2 SYDVKM. J gave up 0 bases and V 10 bases, and 11 bases lay outside the gene matches. The CDR3 contains 16 residues.

V gene TRBV28 combines with J gene TRBJ2-3; 7 bases are shared with TRBD1. The CDR3 totals 14 residues. Germline assignment: CDR1 MDHEN and CDR2 SYDVKM. V gave up 5 bases and J gave up 6 bases; unmatched junction bases: 8. CDR3 amino acids: CASSPGQDLDTQYF. In nucleotides, the CDR3 is TGTGCCAGCAGTCCAGGACAGGATTTGGATACGCAGTATTTT.

This clonotype has ten or more counts. The rearrangement uses TRBV7-2 and TRBJ2-1, with D tentatively TRBD1 (5 bases). Looked up from germline, CDR1 is SGHTA and CDR2 is FQGNSA. The CDR3 is 12 amino acids. Trimming removed 4 bases from V and 9 bases from J, with 10 bases in between. The CDR3 protein is CASSSSRGEQFF. Written as DNA, the CDR3 is TGTGCCAGCAGCTCTAGTAGGGGTGAGCAGTTCTTC.

This clonotype was observed many times. The gene calls are TRBV4-3 and TRBJ2-5, with TRBD2 matching 9 bases. The CDR3 is 15 amino acids. V lost 0 bases to trimming and J lost 5 bases; unmatched junction nucleotides: 4. Germline CDR1 LGHNA, CDR2 YSLEER. CDR3 in amino acids: CASSQERGGLETQYF. The CDR3 DNA follows: TGCGCCAGCAGCCAAGAGCGGGGGGGCCTGGAGACCCAGTACTTC.

The chain carries TRBV18 and TRBJ2-1, with no clear D. CDR3 size: 15 residues. The germline V gene encodes CDR1 KGHSH and CDR2 LQKENI. Trimming shortened V by 6 bases and J by 2 bases, and 14 bases separated the two germline ends. The CDR3 loop reads CASSFAGGAYNEQFF. In DNA form, the CDR3 reads TGTGCCAGCTCCTTCGCTGGCGGAGCCTACAATGAGCAGTTCTTC.

Many counts were recorded for this clonotype. The J gene is TRBJ2-1, the V gene TRBV29-1, with 7 bases identical to TRBD2. Per the germline V gene, CDR1 is SQVTM and CDR2 is ANQGSEA. Trimming at V came to 3 bases and at J to 3 bases, leaving 5 bases not matched to a gene. This CDR3 is 14 amino acids long. The CDR3 nucleotides are TGCAGCGTTGACGGGAGGCAGGGCTACAATGAGCAGTTCTTC. Residues: CSVDGRQGYNEQFF.

This clonotype showed up many times. The chain joins TRBV6-1 to TRBJ2-1; 8 bases align to TRBD1. CDR3 length equals 15 residues. V dropped 7 bases and J dropped 6; count of bases not matched to a gene: 11. Per the germline V gene, CDR1 is MNHNS and CDR2 is SASEGT. CDR3 bases: TGTGCCAGCAAGAGACAGGGGTATTCGGCCAATGAGCAGTTCTTC. It is translated as CASKRQGYSANEQFF.

This clonotype was picked up many times. The chain links TRBV4-2 to TRBJ1-2; D ambiguous. The germline V gene encodes CDR1 LGHNA and CDR2 YNFKEQ. The CDR3 is made up of 15 amino acids. Between the trimmed V and J ends, which lost 4 bases and 2 bases, there was a span of 14 bases. The CDR3 nucleotides read TGTGCCAGCAGCCTCCTTGGGCCAATGAACTATGGCTACACCTTC. The encoded protein is CASSLLGPMNYGYTF.

This clonotype was recorded a few times. V is TRBV4-1 and J is TRBJ2-5; possible D gene TRBD2, 7 bases. Between the trimmed V and J ends, which lost 3 bases and 5 bases, there was a span of 16 bases. This CDR3 has 15 residues. The germline CDR1 and CDR2 sequences are MGHRA and YSYEKL. CDR3 nucleotides: TGCGCCAGCAGCCAGGGGGGGGCAGCGACGGAGACCCAGTACTTC. Residues: CASSQGGAATETQYF.

This clonotype was seen many times. CDR3: CASSLSRGLRTTEAFF. The DNA of the CDR3 is TGTGCCAGCAGTTTGTCTAGGGGGCTGAGGACCACTGAAGCTTTCTTT. The genes are TRBV12-3 or TRBV12-4 and TRBJ1-1; 7 bases are a match to TRBD1. This CDR3 is built from 16 residues. With V trimmed by 3 bases and J by 4 bases, 11 bases remained unmatched.

This sequence joins TRBV4-2 and TRBJ1-3; 10 nucleotides agree with TRBD1. Trimming cost V 4 bases and J 7 bases; bases outside gene matches: 13. The CDR3 totals 17 residues. Germline V lookup: CDR1 LGHNA, CDR2 YNFKEQ. CDR3 coding DNA: TGTGCCAGCAGCCGAGCATCCGGGACAGGGGCTTTGAACACCATATATTTT. Translated, it gives CASSRASGTGALNTIYF.

Many counts were recorded for this clonotype. The rearrangement uses TRBV5-1 and TRBJ1-5; no clear D. Deletions cut 4 bases from V and 4 bases from J, with 9 bases between. Per germline, CDR1 SGHRS and CDR2 YFSETQ. This CDR3 has 13 residues. The CDR3: CASSANANQPQHF. The CDR3 nucleotides read TGCGCCAGCAGCGCGAACGCGAATCAGCCCCAGCATTTT.

This clonotype appeared many times. The chain joins TRBV29-1 to TRBJ1-2; 7 bases line up with TRBD1. The J segment lost 6 bases and the V segment lost 7 bases, leaving 11 bases of the junction unmatched. CDR1 and CDR2 from the germline V gene are SQVTM and ANQGSEA. The CDR3 covers 13 residues. CDR3 residues: CSGQGGPRDGYTF. The CDR3 nucleotides read TGCAGCGGACAGGGAGGGCCTAGGGATGGCTACACCTTC.

This clonotype was observed at least ten times. The chain combines TRBV20-1 with TRBJ2-3; 7 bases are shared with TRBD2. Germline V gene data show CDR1 as DFQATT and CDR2 as SNEGSKA (reference sequence). The J segment lost 2 bases and the V segment lost 5 bases, leaving 1 base of the junction unmatched. CDR3 length: 12 residues. The CDR3 region is CSAERDTDTQYF. CDR3 in DNA: TGCAGTGCTGAGCGGGACACAGATACGCAGTATTTT.

At least ten counts were recorded for this clonotype. The chain links TRBV5-1 to TRBJ1-2; 10 bases are shared with TRBD1. Trimming at V came to 0 bases and at J to 8 bases, leaving 7 bases not matched to a gene. Germline V gives CDR1 SGHRS, CDR2 YFSETQ. This CDR3 has 15 amino acids. The CDR3: CASSLAPGQGSGYTF. CDR3 coding DNA: TGCGCCAGCAGCTTGGCTCCGGGACAGGGGTCGGGCTACACCTTC.

This clonotype was picked up many times. This chain links TRBV24-1 with TRBJ1-2, with D possibly TRBD1 on 5 matching bases. The CDR3 spans 16 residues. Germline-derived CDR1 and CDR2 are KGHDR and SFDVKD. V lost 5 bases to trimming and J lost 0 bases, with 15 bases between them. CDR3 loop: CATSGLRDGANYGYTF. In DNA, the CDR3 is TGTGCCACCAGTGGTCTTCGGGACGGGGCTAACTATGGCTACACCTTC.

The table lists this clonotype with many counts. The V call is TRBV4-3, the J call TRBJ2-2; 11 nucleotides match TRBD1. The CDR3 runs 17 residues. In germline, CDR1 is LGHNA, CDR2 YSLEER. The V gene end was trimmed by 0 bases and the J gene end by 5 bases; junction bases not matched to a gene: 5. The CDR3 region has the DNA TGCGCCAGCAGCCAAGACCCCGGGACAGGGGGAACCGGGGAGCTGTTTTTT. It codes for CASSQDPGTGGTGELFF.

This clonotype was counted ten times or more. This chain uses TRBV7-9 with TRBJ2-3, with 7 nucleotides matching TRBD2. After removal of 3 bases from V and 0 bases from J, the junction contained 6 bases not matched to a gene. Germline V gene lookup returns CDR1 SEHNR and CDR2 FQNEAQ (reference sequence). This CDR3 comprises 16 residues. In nucleotides, the CDR3 is TGTGCCAGCAGCTTCGGGGGAGGGCTCAGCACAGATACGCAGTATTTT. It is translated as CASSFGGGLSTDTQYF.

This clonotype was seen repeatedly, ten times or more. The chain recombines TRBV20-1 with TRBJ2-5; D may match TRBD1 or TRBD2 (6 bases each). The CDR3 totals 15 residues. In germline, CDR1 is DFQATT, CDR2 SNEGSKA (reference sequence). The ends were cut back, 6 bases at V and 4 bases at J, with 21 bases in the middle. This CDR3 is CSAEGGKWVGETQYF. The CDR3 bases are TGCAGTGCGGAGGGGGGTAAATGGGTAGGAGAGACCCAGTACTTC.